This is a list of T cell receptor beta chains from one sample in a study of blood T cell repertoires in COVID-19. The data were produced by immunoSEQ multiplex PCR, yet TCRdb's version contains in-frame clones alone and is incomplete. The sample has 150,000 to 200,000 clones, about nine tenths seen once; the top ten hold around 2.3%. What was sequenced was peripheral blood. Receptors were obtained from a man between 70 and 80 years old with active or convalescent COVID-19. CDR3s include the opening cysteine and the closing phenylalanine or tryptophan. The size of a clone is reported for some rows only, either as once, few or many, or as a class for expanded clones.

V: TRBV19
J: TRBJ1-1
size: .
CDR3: CASSIGGGHFMNTEAFF

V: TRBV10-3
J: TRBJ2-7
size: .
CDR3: CAIGGLAGISYEQYF

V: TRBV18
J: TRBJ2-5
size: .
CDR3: CASSPGPRTQYF

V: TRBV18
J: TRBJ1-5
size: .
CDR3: CASSPTRVGNQPQHF

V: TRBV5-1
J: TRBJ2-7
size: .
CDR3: CARSWGWGGQGSYEQYF

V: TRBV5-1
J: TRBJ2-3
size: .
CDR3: CASAAGGDTDTQYF

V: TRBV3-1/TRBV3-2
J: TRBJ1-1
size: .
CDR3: CASSPDSAEAFF

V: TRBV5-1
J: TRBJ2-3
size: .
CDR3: CASSAGQGTDTQYF

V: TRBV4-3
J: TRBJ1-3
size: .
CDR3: CASSQVLAGNTIYF

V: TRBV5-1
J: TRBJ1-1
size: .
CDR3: CASSLGPGGNTEAFF

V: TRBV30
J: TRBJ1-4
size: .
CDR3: CAWSRSGGEKLFF

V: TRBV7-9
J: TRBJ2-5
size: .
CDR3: CASSLAETGGETQYF

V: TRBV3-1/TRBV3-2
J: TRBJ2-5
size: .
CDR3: CASRPGLAEETQYF

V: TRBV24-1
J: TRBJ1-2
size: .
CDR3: CATSDLTSNYGYTF

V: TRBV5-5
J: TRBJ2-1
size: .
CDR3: CASTHIDSSYNEQFF

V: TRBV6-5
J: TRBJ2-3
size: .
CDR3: CASSLGTGSDTQYF

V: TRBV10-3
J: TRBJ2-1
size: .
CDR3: CAISGLARNNEQFF

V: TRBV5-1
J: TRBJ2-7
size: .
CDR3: CASSLRLAGDEQYF

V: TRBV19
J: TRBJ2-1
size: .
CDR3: CASSIVGLAGVYPYNEQFF

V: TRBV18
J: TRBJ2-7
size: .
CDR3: CASSPLGQGIYEQYF

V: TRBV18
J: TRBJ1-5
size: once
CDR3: CASSLGGTYSNQPQHF

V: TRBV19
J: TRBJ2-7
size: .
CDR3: CASSPQTGPYEQYF

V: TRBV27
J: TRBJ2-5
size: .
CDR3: CASKRGQTMAETQYF

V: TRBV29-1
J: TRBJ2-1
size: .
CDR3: CSVEGLAGAPGYNEQFF

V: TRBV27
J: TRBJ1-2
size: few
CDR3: CASSGGTGLSNYGYTF

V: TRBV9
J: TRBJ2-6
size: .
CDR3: CASNKGLAGAPGANVLTF

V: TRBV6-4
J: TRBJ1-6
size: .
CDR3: CARGTYDRLNSPLHF